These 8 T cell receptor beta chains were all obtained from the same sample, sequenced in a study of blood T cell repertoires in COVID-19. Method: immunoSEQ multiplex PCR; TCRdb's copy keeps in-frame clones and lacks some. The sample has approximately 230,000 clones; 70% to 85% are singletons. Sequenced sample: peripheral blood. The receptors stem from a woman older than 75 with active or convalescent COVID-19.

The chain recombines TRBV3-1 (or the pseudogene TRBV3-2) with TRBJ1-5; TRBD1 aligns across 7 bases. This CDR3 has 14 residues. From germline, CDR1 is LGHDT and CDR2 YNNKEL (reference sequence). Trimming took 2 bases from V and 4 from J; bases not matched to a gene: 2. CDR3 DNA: TGTGCCAGCAGCCAACAGACAGGGAATCAGCCCCAGCATTTT. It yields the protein CASSQQTGNQPQHF.

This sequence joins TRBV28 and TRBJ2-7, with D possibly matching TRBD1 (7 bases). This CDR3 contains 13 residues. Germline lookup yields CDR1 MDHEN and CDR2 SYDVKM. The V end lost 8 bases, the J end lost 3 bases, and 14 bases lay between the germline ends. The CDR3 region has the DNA TGTGCCAGCGCGGGACAGAACCACTACGAGCAGTACTTC. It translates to CASAGQNHYEQYF.

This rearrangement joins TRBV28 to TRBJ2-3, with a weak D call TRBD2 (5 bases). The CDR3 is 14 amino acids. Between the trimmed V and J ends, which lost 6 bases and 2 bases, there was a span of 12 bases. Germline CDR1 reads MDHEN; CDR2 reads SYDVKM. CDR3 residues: CASSPPGYTDTQYF. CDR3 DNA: TGTGCCAGCAGCCCCCCGGGGTACACAGATACGCAGTATTTT.

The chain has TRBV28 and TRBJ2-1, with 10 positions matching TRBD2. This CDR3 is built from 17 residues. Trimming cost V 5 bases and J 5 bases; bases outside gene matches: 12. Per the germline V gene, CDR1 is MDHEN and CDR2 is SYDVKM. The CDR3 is CASSHDPPGLANNEQFF. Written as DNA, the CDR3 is TGTGCCAGCAGTCATGATCCCCCGGGACTAGCGAACAATGAGCAGTTCTTC.

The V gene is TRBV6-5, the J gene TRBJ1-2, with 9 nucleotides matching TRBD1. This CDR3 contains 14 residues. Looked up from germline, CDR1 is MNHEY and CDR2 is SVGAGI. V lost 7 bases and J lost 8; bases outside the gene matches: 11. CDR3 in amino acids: CASTITRQGEGYTF. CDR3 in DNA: TGTGCCAGCACCATAACTCGACAGGGGGAGGGCTACACCTTC.

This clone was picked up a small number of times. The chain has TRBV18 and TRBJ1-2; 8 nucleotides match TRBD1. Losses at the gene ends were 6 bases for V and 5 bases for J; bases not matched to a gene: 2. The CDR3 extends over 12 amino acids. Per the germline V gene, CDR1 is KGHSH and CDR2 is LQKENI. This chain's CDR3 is CASSDRVYGYTF. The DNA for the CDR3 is TGTGCCAGCTCGGACAGGGTTTATGGCTACACCTTC.

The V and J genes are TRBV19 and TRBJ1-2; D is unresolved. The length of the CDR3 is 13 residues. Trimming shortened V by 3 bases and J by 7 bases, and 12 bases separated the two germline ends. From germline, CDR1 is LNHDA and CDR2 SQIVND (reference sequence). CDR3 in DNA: TGTGCCAGTAGTATGGTTCCACTTATTGGCTACACCTTC. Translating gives CASSMVPLIGYTF.

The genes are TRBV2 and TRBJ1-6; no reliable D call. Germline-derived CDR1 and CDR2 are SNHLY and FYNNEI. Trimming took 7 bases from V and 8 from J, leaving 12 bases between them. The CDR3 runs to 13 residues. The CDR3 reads CASMGDGDSPLHF. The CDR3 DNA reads TGTGCCAGCATGGGCGACGGGGATTCACCCCTCCACTTT. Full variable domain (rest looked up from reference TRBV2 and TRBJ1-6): EPEVTQTPSHQVTQMGQEVILRCVPISNHLYFYWYRQILGQKVEFLVSFYNNEISEKSEIFDDQFSVERPDGSNFTLKIRSTKLEDSAMYFCASMGDGDSPLHFGNGTRLTVT.